A selection of T cell receptor beta chains follows, all from one sample in a study of blood T cell repertoires in COVID-19. Clones were read by immunoSEQ multiplex PCR, and TCRdb kept only the in-frame ones, dropping some. The sample yields 90,000 to 120,000 clones, 65% to 80% seen once. The specimen was peripheral blood. The receptors here all came from a man aged 65 to 79 with acute or convalescent COVID-19. Each CDR3 is given without its conserved first and last residue.

CDR3: ASSYSGTGGIYEQY; J: TRBJ2-7; length: 14; V: TRBV7-6
CDR3: ASSQDLSAGSNTGELF; J: TRBJ2-2; length: 16; V: TRBV4-2
CDR3: ASSLGTANQPQH; J: TRBJ1-5; length: 12; V: TRBV5-1
CDR3: SVDTGTGVWSYT; J: TRBJ1-2; length: 12; V: TRBV29-1
CDR3: ASSELGGWGGYT; J: TRBJ1-2; length: 12; V: TRBV6-1
CDR3: ASSLWGQGDEKLF; J: TRBJ1-4; length: 13; V: TRBV27
CDR3: ASSQGILENTEAF; J: TRBJ1-1; length: 13; V: TRBV3-1/TRBV3-2
CDR3: ASSSGGWDDEKLF; J: TRBJ1-4; length: 13; V: TRBV3-1/TRBV3-2
CDR3: ASSPGRGRTEAF; J: TRBJ1-1; length: 12; V: TRBV9
CDR3: ASSRRQGSNEKLF; J: TRBJ1-4; length: 13; V: TRBV5-6
CDR3: ASSLDAGLNQPQH; J: TRBJ1-5; length: 13; V: TRBV5-1
CDR3: ASSVGELAGEGDEQF; J: TRBJ2-1; length: 15; V: TRBV9
CDR3: ASSPRDRGGYNEQF; J: TRBJ2-1; length: 14; V: TRBV11-3
CDR3: ASRPAGHHDPEAF; J: TRBJ1-1; length: 13; V: TRBV6-6
CDR3: ASSDRNRGNQPQH; J: TRBJ1-5; length: 13; V: TRBV6-4
CDR3: ASSQALNTEAF; J: TRBJ1-1; length: 11; V: TRBV14
CDR3: ASSKGQGDTGELF; J: TRBJ2-2; length: 13; V: TRBV9
CDR3: ASSDPGSSGANVLT; J: TRBJ2-6; length: 14; V: TRBV10-2
CDR3: ASSQDDNTDTQY; J: TRBJ2-3; length: 12; V: TRBV3-1/TRBV3-2
CDR3: ASRRQDTQY; J: TRBJ2-3; length: 9; V: TRBV7-2
CDR3: ASRRDLSNQPQH; J: TRBJ1-5; length: 12; V: TRBV2
CDR3: ASSIRAGGTGELF; J: TRBJ2-2; length: 13; V: TRBV19
CDR3: ASSLQQAGGPGEQF; J: TRBJ2-1; length: 14; V: TRBV7-3
CDR3: ASNLGQAYSPLH; J: TRBJ1-6; length: 12; V: TRBV19
CDR3: AISEAAGPGGYT; J: TRBJ1-2; length: 12; V: TRBV10-3
CDR3: ASSLYSNTEAF; J: TRBJ1-1; length: 11; V: TRBV12-3/TRBV12-4
CDR3: ASRPEGRGESPLH; J: TRBJ1-6; length: 13; V: TRBV28
CDR3: ASRRQGQSGYT; J: TRBJ1-2; length: 11; V: TRBV12-3/TRBV12-4
CDR3: ASSPGSHYT; J: TRBJ1-2; length: 9; V: TRBV7-6
CDR3: ASSPQGVNEQF; J: TRBJ2-1; length: 11; V: TRBV13
CDR3: ASSGTGETEAF; J: TRBJ1-1; length: 11; V: TRBV11-3
CDR3: ASSSYPGLAGSPLH; J: TRBJ1-6; length: 14; V: TRBV3-1/TRBV3-2
CDR3: ASSTGAISGNTIY; J: TRBJ1-3; length: 13; V: TRBV19
CDR3: ASSFASGPSYEQY; J: TRBJ2-7; length: 13; V: TRBV11-3
CDR3: ASSQARGSPQH; J: TRBJ1-5; length: 11; V: TRBV14
CDR3: ASSAGRNTGELF; J: TRBJ2-2; length: 12; V: TRBV5-1
CDR3: ASRPWGRAGRREAF; J: TRBJ1-1; length: 14; V: TRBV5-4
CDR3: ASSARGTNANYGYT; J: TRBJ1-2; length: 14; V: TRBV5-1
CDR3: ASSPGRVSSYEQY; J: TRBJ2-7; length: 13; V: TRBV9
CDR3: ASSQGLQGDGEKLF; J: TRBJ1-4; length: 14; V: TRBV19
CDR3: ASSQDLIESDTQY; J: TRBJ2-3; length: 13; V: TRBV3-1/TRBV3-2
CDR3: ASSAGQISYNEQF; J: TRBJ2-1; length: 13; V: TRBV3-1/TRBV3-2
CDR3: ASSLDQPGTQY; J: TRBJ2-5; length: 11; V: TRBV5-4
CDR3: ASSLARTGADSGNTIY; J: TRBJ1-3; length: 16; V: TRBV5-1